This TCR beta chain is from a study of Ad26.COV2.S vaccination and SARS-CoV-2 variants. Study-wide context: Donor participated within the Ad26.COV2.S arm of the COV1001 trial. Study outcomes and limitations: Measures of TCR breadth and depth may have fallen short of total T cell responses. The study found higher spike-specific TCR breadth in vaccine than placebo recipients.

The CDR3 loop spans 17 amino acids. Germline V gene lookup returns CDR1 LNHDA and CDR2 SQIVND (reference sequence). The junction had 6 bases not matched to a gene; V was cut back by 3 bases and J by 2 bases. A word on this clone: The antigen is undetermined.

The protocol was immunoSEQ multiplex PCR, while the TCRdb copy is restricted to in-frame clones and leaves out a portion. Altogether over 250,000 clones are present, around 87% being singletons, with the ten largest covering 3% to 4%. The treatment: about 20 received Ad26.COV2.S at low or high dose, single or two shots; roughly five received placebo; per-sample allocation not given. Material that was analyzed had been drawn on day 63 after the first vaccine or placebo injection. Sample: peripheral blood, taken in a trial of Ad26.COV2.S vaccine versus placebo. V usage is TRBV19 and J usage is TRBJ2-6, with 8 bases fitting TRBD1. The TCR sequence derives from a person aged 18-65 years who received the Ad26.COV2.S COVID-19 vaccine or a placebo. Here the CDR3 reads CASSMWTGNAGANVLTF. As DNA, the CDR3 is TGTGCCAGTAGTATGTGGACAGGGAACGCTGGGGCCAACGTCCTGACTTTC. Full variable domain (missing parts from reference TRBV19 and TRBJ2-6): DGGITQSPKYLFRKEGQNVTLSCEQNLNHDAMYWYRQDPGQGLRLIYYSQIVNDFQKGDIAEGYSVSREKKESFPLTVTSAQKNPTAFYLCASSMWTGNAGANVLTFGAGSRLTVL.